The TCR beta chain under discussion was sequenced for a study of cytomegalovirus exposure and HLA in healthy donors. Study at large: In a later analysis, the roughly 120 validation repertoires were reported to have used the same platform as the roughly 700 first-cohort repertoires. The study, taken as a whole, reports: The tendency of first-cohort TCR clusters to co-occur in the roughly 110 validation repertoires was the finding of a later analysis. Most TCR sequences showed up rarely, but some public TCRs showed up in many donors. The study labeled 150 or so TCR beta chains cytomegalovirus-associated.

V was trimmed by 3 bases and J by 1 base, leaving 9 bases between them. The CDR3 is made up of 14 amino acids. Germline CDR1 is MNHEY and CDR2 is SMNVEV (reference sequence). The assay was immunoSEQ multiplex PCR, and TCRdb's table has in-frame clones only and misses some. The sample shows approximately 270,000 clones, about 90% of them seen only once. This clone was seen a handful of times. The target antigen is unknown. The chain joins TRBV27 to TRBJ1-1; D may be TRBD1 (5 bases). This clonotype was obtained from a man between 18 and 35 years old in good health and CMV-seropositive. The sequencing sample was made of PBMCs. In nucleotides, the CDR3 is TGTGCCAGCAGTTTCTGGGGGAAGAACACTGAAGCTTTCTTT. Amino acids: CASSFWGKNTEAFF.